This T cell receptor (beta chain) was captured by sequencing in a study of cytomegalovirus exposure and HLA in healthy donors. The CDR3 covers 14 residues. V lost 5 bases to trimming and J lost 1 base; unmatched junction nucleotides: 6. The germline V gene has CDR1 GTSNPN and CDR2 SVGIG (reference sequence). Vbeta (60) and Jbeta (13) primers were used in the PCR. Sequencing was performed with immunoSEQ multiplex PCR; in TCRdb, only in-frame clones are kept and a portion is missing. The listing records some 51,000 clones. The chain combines TRBV30 with TRBJ2-3; TRBD2 matches at 7 bases. Sequencing used PBMCs. The TCR sequence derives from a man aged 50 or older in good health and CMV-seropositive. The CDR3 nucleotides are TGTGCCTGGGGGCGTGGGGGGGGCACAGATACGCAGTATTTT. Amino acid sequence: CAWGRGGGTDTQYF.